Listed below are T cell receptor beta chains from one sample, sequenced in a study of T-cell reconstitution after alpha-beta-depleted transplantation in children. TCRdb reprocessed the PCR reads via MiXCR and lists one record per CDR3 protein. Found here are 200,000 to 300,000 distinct CDR3 sequences, more than 10% of them singletons; the top ten hold approximately 2.4%. Here the sequenced sample was PBMCs from the stem cell graft donor, taken from the stem cell graft. The receptors here all came from a human donor who donated a stem cell graft to a child with acute lymphoblastic leukemia. Each CDR3 is given with its conserved first and last residue. The D gene is left open where the match is weak. Clone sizes are given selectively: once, few, many, or a class where the clone is expanded.

V,J,D,length,size,CDR3,DNA
TRBV7-9,TRBJ1-4,NA,15,many,CASSREAGVGEKLFF,TGTGCCAGCAGCCGAGAGGCAGGGGTTGGAGAAAAACTGTTTTTT
TRBV2,TRBJ1-5,NA,14,many,CASSAMYSNQPQHF,TGTGCCAGCAGTGCTATGTATAGCAATCAGCCCCAGCATTTT
TRBV29-1,TRBJ2-1,NA,11,many,CSAQGFDEQFF,TGCAGCGCACAGGGTTTCGATGAGCAGTTCTTC
TRBV7-9,TRBJ2-7,NA,15,NA,CASSLTGQRGYEQYF,TGTGCCAGCAGCTTAACGGGCCAACGGGGCTACGAGCAGTACTTC
TRBV9,TRBJ2-1,TRBD2,16,NA,CASSPGTSGSFNEQFF,TGTGCCAGCAGCCCCGGGACTAGCGGGAGTTTTAATGAGCAGTTCTTC
TRBV9,TRBJ2-7,NA,14,many,CASSVGVGEHEQYF,TGTGCCAGCAGCGTAGGTGTGGGAGAGCACGAGCAGTACTTC
TRBV7-9,TRBJ2-7,TRBD1,14,many,CASSSPGGEYEQYF,TGTGCCAGCAGCTCCCCAGGGGGCGAATACGAGCAGTACTTC
TRBV12-3/TRBV12-4,TRBJ1-2,TRBD1,13,many,CASSPTGVYGYTF,TGTGCCAGCAGTCCGACAGGGGTCTATGGCTACACCTTC
TRBV6-2/TRBV6-3,TRBJ2-7,TRBD2,14,NA,CASSTSESRYEQYF,TGTGCCAGCAGTACTAGCGAGAGCCGCTACGAGCAGTACTTC
TRBV30,TRBJ2-2,NA,13,few,CAWMRRAPGELFF,TGTGCCTGGATGCGGAGGGCCCCCGGGGAGCTGTTTTTT
TRBV30,TRBJ2-2,TRBD2,16,few,CAWSGLAGLNTGELFF,TGTGCCTGGAGTGGGTTAGCGGGTCTGAACACCGGGGAGCTGTTTTTT
TRBV5-1,TRBJ1-5,NA,14,few,CASSLGSLDQPQHF,TGCGCCAGCAGCTTAGGGAGTTTGGATCAGCCCCAGCATTTT
TRBV5-5,TRBJ2-1,TRBD1,14,many,CASSPKGTDNEQFF,TGTGCCAGCAGCCCGAAAGGGACAGACAATGAGCAGTTCTTC
TRBV7-3,TRBJ2-7,NA,13,many,CASSPAPGYEQYF,TGTGCCAGCAGCCCAGCTCCTGGCTACGAGCAGTACTTC
TRBV7-2,TRBJ2-7,TRBD2,13,many,CASSPAGGYEQYF,TGTGCCAGCAGCCCGGCGGGAGGCTACGAGCAGTACTTC
TRBV4-3,TRBJ2-1,TRBD2,15,many,CASSPWTSEYNEQFF,TGCGCCAGCAGCCCTTGGACTAGTGAGTACAATGAGCAGTTCTTC
TRBV7-9,TRBJ1-5,NA,14,NA,CASSQGPTSQPQHF,TGTGCCAGCAGCCAAGGACCTACGTCACAGCCCCAGCATTTT
TRBV5-1,TRBJ2-6,NA,14,many,CASSFGPGANVLTF,TGCGCCAGCAGCTTTGGTCCCGGGGCCAACGTCCTGACTTTC
TRBV29-1,TRBJ2-7,NA,12,many,CSVRTYSYEQYF,TGCAGCGTTCGGACGTACTCCTACGAGCAGTACTTC
TRBV4-3,TRBJ2-1,NA,13,NA,CASSQVYDDEQFF,TGCGCCAGCAGCCAAGTATATGACGATGAGCAGTTCTTC
TRBV29-1,TRBJ1-1,NA,10,few,CSVVRTEAFF,TGCAGCGTTGTGAGGACTGAAGCTTTCTTT
TRBV12-3/TRBV12-4,TRBJ1-5,NA,12,many,CASSLLNQPQHF,TGTGCCAGCAGTCTTCTTAATCAGCCCCAGCATTTT
TRBV29-1,TRBJ1-2,NA,12,NA,CSVETGRDGYTF,TGCAGCGTTGAAACAGGGAGGGATGGCTACACCTTC
TRBV20-1,TRBJ1-2,NA,15,many,CSARDYRGTNYGYTF,TGCAGTGCTAGAGATTACCGGGGGACTAACTATGGCTACACCTTC
TRBV18,TRBJ1-1,NA,15,many,CASSPQHPPGTEAFF,TGTGCCAGCTCACCTCAACACCCCCCGGGGACTGAAGCTTTCTTT
TRBV28,TRBJ2-7,TRBD1,14,many,CASSYRDRGGEQYF,TGTGCCAGCAGTTACCGGGACAGGGGGGGCGAGCAGTACTTC
TRBV20-1,TRBJ2-3,NA,11,many,CSGQGPDTQYF,TGCAGTGGCCAGGGACCAGATACGCAGTATTTT
TRBV12-3/TRBV12-4,TRBJ2-7,NA,15,few,CASSWGRGSGYEQYF,TGTGCCAGCAGCTGGGGTAGGGGGAGCGGGTACGAGCAGTACTTC
TRBV12-3/TRBV12-4,TRBJ1-1,TRBD1,12,many,CASTQGATEAFF,TGTGCCAGCACCCAGGGGGCGACTGAAGCTTTCTTT
TRBV19,TRBJ1-5,TRBD1,17,many,CASRLTGGTYSNQPQHF,TGTGCCAGTAGGCTGACAGGGGGAACATATAGCAATCAGCCCCAGCATTTT
TRBV11-3,TRBJ2-1,TRBD2,16,many,CASSLRTSGGADEQFF,TGTGCCAGCAGCTTGAGGACTAGCGGGGGGGCGGATGAGCAGTTCTTC
TRBV20-1,TRBJ2-7,NA,18,NA,CSARDKGERALRWYEQYF,TGCAGTGCTAGAGATAAAGGGGAAAGGGCTCTTCGTTGGTACGAGCAGTACTTC
TRBV5-6,TRBJ2-5,TRBD2,16,many,CASSSGLAGVGETQYF,TGTGCCAGCAGCTCGGGACTAGCGGGAGTTGGGGAGACCCAGTACTTC